The rows below give T cell receptor beta chains drawn from one sample of a study of shared clonotypes between healthy human individuals. Profiled with immunoSEQ multiplex PCR; TCRdb holds only in-frame clones, not every one. The table shows some 1.4 million clones, with roughly 96% occurring only once. What was sequenced was naive CD4+ T cells sorted from blood. Receptors were obtained from a man aged 25 to 45 in good health. The CDR3 runs from the conserved cysteine through the conserved F or W. A D gene is named only where the DNA matches it firmly. Not every row has a clone size; where given, it reads once, few, many or a size class.

j_call d_call clone_size v_call cdr3_aa cdr3_nt
TRBJ2-6 . . TRBV6-1 CAGQISGANVLTF TGTGCCGGCCAAATCTCTGGGGCCAACGTCCTGACTTTC
TRBJ2-1 . . TRBV7-2 CASSLKVEQFF TGTGCCAGCAGCTTAAAGGTAGAGCAGTTCTTC
TRBJ1-4 TRBD1 . TRBV7-9 CASSGQTGVKSEKLFF TGTGCCAGCAGCGGACAGACAGGGGTGAAGAGTGAAAAACTGTTTTTT
TRBJ2-7 . . TRBV5-1 CASSLAPLRPGSSYEQYF TGCGCCAGCAGCTTGGCCCCTCTCCGCCCGGGGAGCTCCTACGAGCAGTACTTC
TRBJ2-1 TRBD2 . TRBV11-3 CASSLRAGRENNEQFF TGTGCCAGCAGCTTACGAGCCGGGAGGGAAAACAATGAGCAGTTCTTC
TRBJ2-1 . . TRBV2 CASRQRTYNEQFF TGTGCCAGCAGACAGCGTACCTACAATGAGCAGTTCTTC
TRBJ2-3 TRBD2 . TRBV11-3 CASSPSVPGGDLGQYF TGTGCCAGCAGCCCATCGGTACCGGGAGGGGATTTGGGGCAGTATTTT
TRBJ2-5 . . TRBV27 CASSLADKETQYF TGTGCCAGCAGTTTAGCGGATAAAGAGACCCAGTACTTC
TRBJ2-4 . . TRBV10-3 CAIKAGPLAKNIQYF TGTGCCATCAAGGCAGGGCCGCTAGCCAAAAACATTCAGTACTTC
TRBJ1-5 . few TRBV30 CAWRWQGDNQPQHF TGTGCCTGGAGATGGCAGGGCGACAATCAGCCCCAGCATTTT
TRBJ2-1 . . TRBV10-3 CAISEINEQFF TGTGCCATCAGTGAAATCAATGAGCAGTTCTTC
TRBJ2-7 TRBD1 . TRBV10-3 CAISEGRTGTGGYEQYF TGTGCCATCAGTGAGGGCCGCACCGGGACAGGGGGCTACGAGCAGTACTTC
TRBJ2-2 . . TRBV21-1 CASSPARGRHTGELFF TGTGCCAGCAGCCCCGCCAGGGGACGGCACACCGGGGAGCTGTTTTTT
TRBJ2-7 TRBD1 once TRBV10-3 CAISESQTGIYEQYF TGTGCCATCAGTGAGTCCCAGACAGGGATCTACGAGCAGTACTTC
TRBJ1-1 . . TRBV5-1 CASSLNTNTEAFF TGCGCCAGCAGCTTGAATACGAACACTGAAGCTTTCTTT
TRBJ2-5 . . TRBV23-1 CASLTGETQYF TGCGCCAGCCTTACAGGCGAGACCCAGTACTTC
TRBJ1-1 . once TRBV7-9 CASSSRMNTEAFF TGTGCCAGCAGCTCTCGCATGAACACTGAAGCTTTCTTT
TRBJ2-5 . . TRBV28 CASSLTRPGTIQETQYF TGTGCCAGCAGTTTAACGCGACCCGGAACTATTCAAGAGACCCAGTACTTC
TRBJ2-1 TRBD2 . TRBV18 CASSPPQGTRSYNEQFF TGTGCCAGCTCACCACCCCAGGGGACTAGGTCCTACAATGAGCAGTTCTTC
TRBJ2-5 . . TRBV7-2 CASRPAVQETQYF TGTGCCAGCAGGCCAGCGGTCCAAGAGACCCAGTACTTC
TRBJ2-3 . . TRBV25-1 CASSPPGTPTDTQYF TGTGCCAGCAGTCCCCCCGGGACCCCCACAGATACGCAGTATTTT